This entry is about one T cell receptor (beta chain). Germline V gene sequence: CDR1 MDHEN, CDR2 SYDVKM. The CDR3 extends over 14 amino acids. With V trimmed by 7 bases and J by 7 bases, 8 bases remained unmatched. In the PCR, 60 Vbeta and 13 Jbeta primers were used. The table came from immunoSEQ multiplex PCR; TCRdb's copy has only in-frame clones and leaves some out. The sample holds under 90,000 clones, just under 90% seen once. The sample comes from a study of cytomegalovirus exposure and HLA in healthy donors. This receptor was obtained from a man aged 18 to 35 in good health and CMV-seronegative. The rearrangement links TRBV28 to TRBJ1-4; 8 bases agree with TRBD1. Source material: PBMCs. This CDR3 reads CASTRRTGIEKLFF. DNA for the CDR3: TGTGCCAGCACCCGGAGGACAGGGATTGAAAAACTGTTTTTT.